These T cell receptor beta chains were read from a single sample in a study of control samples from healthy donors and cancer patients. Sequencing was performed with immunoSEQ multiplex PCR; in TCRdb, only in-frame clones are kept and a portion is missing. The sample lists roughly 180,000 clones; 93% were seen once. Sequencing was done on a sample of blood. These receptors all stem from a woman aged 55-69 years in good health. CDR3s include the opening cysteine and the closing phenylalanine or tryptophan. Each record gives: J gene, V gene, CDR3 protein.

>TRBJ1-2|TRBV16
CASSQVLRRFTNYGYTF
>TRBJ2-3|TRBV5-4
CASSLPPADTQYF
>TRBJ2-7|TRBV5-4
CASSSDRYEQYF
>TRBJ2-2|TRBV19
CASSIKGAGTGELFF
>TRBJ2-2|TRBV6-1
CASRVVGVTGELFF
>TRBJ2-6|TRBV18
CASSPPAEGSGANVLTF
>TRBJ2-3|TRBV9
CASSVMLSTYTQYF
>TRBJ1-2|TRBV15
CATSRADRDYGYTF
>TRBJ2-2|TRBV7-2
CASSLRRTGYTGELFF
>TRBJ1-1|TRBV5-4
CASSADRNTEAFF
>TRBJ1-5|TRBV15
CATSWGRPYSNQPQHF
>TRBJ2-3|TRBV2
CATSVSSDTQYF
>TRBJ2-2|TRBV5-6
CASSFRLDTNTGELFF
>TRBJ1-1|TRBV7-9
CASSLAFRAPAFF
>TRBJ1-2|TRBV18
CASSPPSVNYGYTF
>TRBJ1-4|TRBV5-1
CASSLEGGTGVLGKLFF
>TRBJ2-2|TRBV7-2
CASSTNRGNTGELFF